This TCR beta chain was identified during a study of shared clonotypes between healthy human individuals. Across the study: Donors had three CD4 naive, three CD4 memory, two CD8 naive and one CD8 memory plate apiece.

Naive CD8 cells lacked CD45RO and underwent positive selection for CCR7, leaving out terminally differentiated effector memory CD45RA+ cells. The study enrolled healthy HIV-negative adults without recent acute infections or vaccinations as donors. Profiled with immunoSEQ multiplex PCR; TCRdb holds only in-frame clones, not every one. The data hold about 2 million clones, with about 94% observed a single time. Study-wide results and limits: Large depth notwithstanding, sorted-subset sequencing proved incomplete by rarefaction.

The CDR3 has 14 residues. Per the germline V gene, CDR1 is SGHAT and CDR2 is FQNNGV. Germline trimming cut 3 bases from V and 8 bases from J; bases unmatched to any gene: 9. Of note for this clone: Its matching antigen is unknown.

The source material was naive CD8+ T cells sorted from blood. The rearrangement joins TRBV11-2 to TRBJ1-1; the match to TRBD1 covers 7 bases. This clonotype was sampled from a man aged 18 to 35 in good health. Written as DNA, the CDR3 is TGTGCCAGCAGCTTCAGCTCAGGGGGGGCAGAAGCTTTCTTT. Amino acids: CASSFSSGGAEAFF. The full variable domain, its missing parts supplied by reference TRBV11-2 and TRBJ1-1, is EAGVAQSPRYKIIEKRQSVAFWCNPISGHATLYWYQQILGQGPKLLIQFQNNGVVDDSQLPKDRFSAERLKGVDSTLKIQPAKLEDSAVYLCASSFSSGGAEAFFGQGTRLTVV.